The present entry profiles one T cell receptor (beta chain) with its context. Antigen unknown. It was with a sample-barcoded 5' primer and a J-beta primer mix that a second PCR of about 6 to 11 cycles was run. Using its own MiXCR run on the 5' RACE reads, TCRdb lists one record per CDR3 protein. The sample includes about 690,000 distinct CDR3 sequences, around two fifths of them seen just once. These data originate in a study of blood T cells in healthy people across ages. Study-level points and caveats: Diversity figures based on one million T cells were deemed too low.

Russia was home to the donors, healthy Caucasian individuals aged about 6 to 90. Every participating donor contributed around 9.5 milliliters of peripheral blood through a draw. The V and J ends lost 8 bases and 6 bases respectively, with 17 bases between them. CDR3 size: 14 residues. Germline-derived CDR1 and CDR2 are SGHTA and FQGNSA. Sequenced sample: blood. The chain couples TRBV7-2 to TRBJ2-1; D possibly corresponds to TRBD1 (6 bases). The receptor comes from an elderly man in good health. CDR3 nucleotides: TGTGCCAGCGCCCCCGGCAGGGGCTCCAATGAGCAGTTCTTC. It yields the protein CASAPGRGSNEQFF.